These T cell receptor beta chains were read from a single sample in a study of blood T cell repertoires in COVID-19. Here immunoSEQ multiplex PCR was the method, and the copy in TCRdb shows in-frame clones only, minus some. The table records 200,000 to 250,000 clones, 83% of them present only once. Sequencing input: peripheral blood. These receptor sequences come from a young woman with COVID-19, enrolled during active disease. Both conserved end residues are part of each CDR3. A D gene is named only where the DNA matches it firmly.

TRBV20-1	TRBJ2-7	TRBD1	CSASRDREYEQYF	TGCAGTGCTAGTAGGGACAGGGAGTACGAGCAGTACTTC
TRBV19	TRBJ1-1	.	CASRRDRGTEAFF	TGTGCCAGTAGGCGGGACCGGGGCACTGAAGCTTTCTTT
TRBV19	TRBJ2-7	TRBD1	CASSPGTGVYEQYF	TGTGCCAGTAGTCCCGGGACAGGGGTCTACGAGCAGTACTTC
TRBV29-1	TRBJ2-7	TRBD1	CSVDSGQGYEQYF	TGCAGCGTTGATTCGGGACAGGGTTACGAGCAGTACTTC
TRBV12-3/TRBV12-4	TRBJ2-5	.	CASSQQGETQYF	TGTGCCAGCAGCCAACAGGGAGAGACCCAGTACTTC
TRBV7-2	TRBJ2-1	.	CASSLARGGLTYNEQFF	TGTGCCAGCAGCTTAGCGCGGGGCGGGCTTACCTACAATGAGCAGTTCTTC
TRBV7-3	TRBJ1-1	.	CASSLVGRNTEAFF	TGTGCCAGCAGCTTAGTGGGCCGGAACACTGAAGCTTTCTTT
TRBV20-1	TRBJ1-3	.	CSASLGGTGNTIYF	TGCAGTGCTAGTCTCGGGGGGACTGGAAACACCATATATTTT
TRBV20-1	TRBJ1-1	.	CSASRGSGRTEAFF	TGCAGTGCTAGTCGGGGGAGCGGTCGCACTGAAGCTTTCTTT
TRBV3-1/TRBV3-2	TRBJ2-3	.	CASSRDFTDTQYF	TGTGCCAGCAGCCGGGACTTCACAGATACGCAGTATTTT